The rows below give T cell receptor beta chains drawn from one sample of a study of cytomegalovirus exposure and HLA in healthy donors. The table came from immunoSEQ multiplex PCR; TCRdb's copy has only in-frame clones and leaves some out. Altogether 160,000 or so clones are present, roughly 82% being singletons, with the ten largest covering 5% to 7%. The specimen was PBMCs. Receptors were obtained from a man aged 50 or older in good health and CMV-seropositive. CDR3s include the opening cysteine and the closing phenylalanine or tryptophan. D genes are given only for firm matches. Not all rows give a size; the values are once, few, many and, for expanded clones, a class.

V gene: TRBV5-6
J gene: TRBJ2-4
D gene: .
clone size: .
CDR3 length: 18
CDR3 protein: CASSLSRQGLLAKNIQYF
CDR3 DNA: TGTGCCAGCAGCTTGAGTCGTCAGGGGCTACTAGCCAAAAACATTCAGTACTTC

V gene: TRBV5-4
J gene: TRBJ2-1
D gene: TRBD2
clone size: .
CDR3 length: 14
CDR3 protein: CASSWGLAGGEQFF
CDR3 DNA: TGTGCCAGCAGTTGGGGACTAGCGGGAGGGGAGCAGTTCTTC

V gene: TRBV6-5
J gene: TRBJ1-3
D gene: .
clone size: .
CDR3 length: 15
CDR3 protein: CASSSTGSSGNTIYF
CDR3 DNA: TGTGCCAGCAGCTCCACAGGGAGCTCCGGAAACACCATATATTTT

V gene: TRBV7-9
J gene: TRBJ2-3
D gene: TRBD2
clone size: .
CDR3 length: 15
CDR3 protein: CASSQSGNPTDTQYF
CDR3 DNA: TGTGCCAGCAGCCAAAGCGGGAACCCCACAGATACGCAGTATTTT

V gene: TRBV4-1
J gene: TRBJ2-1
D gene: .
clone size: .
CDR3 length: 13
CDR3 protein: CASSQDLADEQFF
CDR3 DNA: TGCGCCAGCAGCCAAGACTTAGCCGATGAGCAGTTCTTC

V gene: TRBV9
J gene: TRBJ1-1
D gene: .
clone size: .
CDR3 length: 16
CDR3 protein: CASSVGAGGFYTEAFF
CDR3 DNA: TGTGCCAGCAGCGTAGGGGCGGGGGGCTTCTACACTGAAGCTTTCTTT

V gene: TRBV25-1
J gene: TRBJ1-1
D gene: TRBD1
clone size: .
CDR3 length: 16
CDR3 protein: CASSELGTADLAEAFF
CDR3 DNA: TGTGCCAGCAGTGAATTAGGGACAGCTGATTTGGCTGAAGCTTTCTTT

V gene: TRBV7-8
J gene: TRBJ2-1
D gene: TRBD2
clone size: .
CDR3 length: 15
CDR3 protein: CASNQLAGGRDEQFF
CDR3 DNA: TGTGCCAGCAACCAACTAGCGGGGGGGCGCGATGAGCAGTTCTTC

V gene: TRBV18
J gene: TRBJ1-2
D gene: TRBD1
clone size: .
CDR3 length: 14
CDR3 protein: CASSPGTGGDGYTF
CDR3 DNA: TGTGCCAGCTCACCAGGGACAGGGGGTGACGGCTACACCTTC

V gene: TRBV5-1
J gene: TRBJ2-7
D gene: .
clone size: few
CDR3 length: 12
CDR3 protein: CASSLVGDEQYF
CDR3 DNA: TGCGCCAGCAGCTTGGTAGGGGACGAGCAGTACTTC

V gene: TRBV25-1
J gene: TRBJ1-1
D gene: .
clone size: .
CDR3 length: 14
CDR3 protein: CASSPLGAYTEAFF
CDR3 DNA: TGTGCCAGCAGTCCCTTAGGAGCGTACACTGAAGCTTTCTTT

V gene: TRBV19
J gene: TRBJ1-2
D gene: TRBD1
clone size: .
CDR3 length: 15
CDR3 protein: CASSAGQALNYGYTF
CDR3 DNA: TGTGCCAGTAGTGCTGGACAGGCCCTTAACTATGGCTACACCTTC

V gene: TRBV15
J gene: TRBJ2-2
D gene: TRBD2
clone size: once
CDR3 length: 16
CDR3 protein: CATSTSAGTNTGELFF
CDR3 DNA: TGTGCCACCAGCACATCAGCGGGAACGAACACCGGGGAGCTGTTTTTT

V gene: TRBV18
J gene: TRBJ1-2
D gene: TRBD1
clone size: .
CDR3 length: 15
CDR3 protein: CASSPPPGQSYGYTF
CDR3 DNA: TGTGCCAGCTCACCACCCCCGGGACAGTCCTATGGCTACACCTTC

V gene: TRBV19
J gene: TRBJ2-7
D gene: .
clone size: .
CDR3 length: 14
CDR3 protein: CATSRRESSDEQYF
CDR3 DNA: TGTGCCACCTCTAGACGGGAGTCTTCGGACGAGCAGTACTTC

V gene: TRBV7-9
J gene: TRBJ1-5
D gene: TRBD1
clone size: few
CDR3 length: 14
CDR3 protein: CASSFPGQDQPQHF
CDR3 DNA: TGTGCCAGCAGCTTTCCGGGACAGGATCAGCCCCAGCATTTT

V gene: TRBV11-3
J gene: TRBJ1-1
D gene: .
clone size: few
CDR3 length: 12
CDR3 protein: CASEQVNTEAFF
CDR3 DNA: TGTGCCAGCGAACAGGTGAACACTGAAGCTTTCTTT

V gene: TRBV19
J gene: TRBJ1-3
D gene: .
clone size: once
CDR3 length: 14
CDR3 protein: CASIGRGNRNTIYF
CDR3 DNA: TGTGCCAGTATCGGGAGGGGGAACAGAAACACCATATATTTT

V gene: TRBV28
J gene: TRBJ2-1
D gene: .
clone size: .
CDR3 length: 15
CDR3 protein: CASRKSRGGYNEQFF
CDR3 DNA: TGTGCCAGCAGAAAAAGTAGGGGGGGCTACAATGAGCAGTTCTTC

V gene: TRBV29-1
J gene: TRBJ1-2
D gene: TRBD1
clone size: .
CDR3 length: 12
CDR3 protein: CSVFRGQGGYTF
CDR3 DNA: TGCAGCGTTTTCCGCGGACAGGGTGGCTACACCTTC

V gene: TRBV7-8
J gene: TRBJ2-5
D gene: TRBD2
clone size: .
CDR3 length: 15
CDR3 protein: CASSAQGTSGETQYF
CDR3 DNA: TGTGCCAGCAGCGCGCAAGGGACTAGCGGGGAGACCCAGTACTTC

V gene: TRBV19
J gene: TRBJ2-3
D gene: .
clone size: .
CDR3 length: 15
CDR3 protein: CASSIASGVTDTQYF
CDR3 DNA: TGTGCCAGTAGTATAGCATCAGGGGTCACAGATACGCAGTATTTT

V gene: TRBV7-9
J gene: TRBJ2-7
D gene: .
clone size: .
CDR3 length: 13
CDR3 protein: CASSLRGAYEQYF
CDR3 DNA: TGTGCCAGCAGCCTCAGGGGCGCCTACGAGCAGTACTTC

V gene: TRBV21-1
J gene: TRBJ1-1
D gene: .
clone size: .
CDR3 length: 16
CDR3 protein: CASSKGGDRGNTEAFF
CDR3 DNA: TGTGCCAGCAGCAAAGGCGGGGACAGGGGGAACACTGAAGCTTTCTTT

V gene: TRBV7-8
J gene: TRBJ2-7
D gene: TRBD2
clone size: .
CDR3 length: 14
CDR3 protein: CASSLGLASNEQYF
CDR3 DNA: TGTGCCAGCAGCTTAGGACTAGCGAGTAACGAGCAGTACTTC

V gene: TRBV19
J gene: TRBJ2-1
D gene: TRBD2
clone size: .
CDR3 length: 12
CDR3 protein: CASSSGSNEQFF
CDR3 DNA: TGTGCCAGTAGTAGCGGGAGTAATGAGCAGTTCTTC

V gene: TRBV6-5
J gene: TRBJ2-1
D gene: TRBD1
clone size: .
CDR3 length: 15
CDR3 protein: CASSPDRGTYNEQFF
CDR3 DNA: TGTGCCAGCAGCCCAGACAGGGGTACCTACAATGAGCAGTTCTTC

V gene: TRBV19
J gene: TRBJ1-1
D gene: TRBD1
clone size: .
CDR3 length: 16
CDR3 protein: CASSIGTGQGITEAFF
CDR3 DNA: TGTGCCAGTAGTATTGGGACGGGACAGGGGATCACTGAAGCTTTCTTT

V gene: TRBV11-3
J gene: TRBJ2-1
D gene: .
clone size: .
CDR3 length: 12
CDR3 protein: CASSSQGYEQFF
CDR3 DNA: TGTGCCAGCAGCTCACAGGGATATGAGCAGTTCTTC

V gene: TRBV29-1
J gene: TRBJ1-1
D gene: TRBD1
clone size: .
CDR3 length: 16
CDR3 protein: CSVLGQGAIVNTEAFF
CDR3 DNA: TGCAGCGTTTTGGGACAGGGGGCGATTGTCAACACTGAAGCTTTCTTT

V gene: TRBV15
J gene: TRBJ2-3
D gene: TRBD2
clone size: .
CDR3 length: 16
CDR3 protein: CATSRDAAGGADTQYF
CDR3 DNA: TGTGCCACCAGCAGAGATGCAGCGGGAGGAGCAGATACGCAGTATTTT

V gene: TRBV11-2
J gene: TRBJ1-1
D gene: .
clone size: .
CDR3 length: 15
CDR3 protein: CASSLEQGGSTEAFF
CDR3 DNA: TGTGCCAGCAGCTTAGAACAGGGTGGTAGCACTGAAGCTTTCTTT

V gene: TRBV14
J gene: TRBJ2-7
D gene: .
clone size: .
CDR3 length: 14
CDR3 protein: CASSLGMSTYEQYF
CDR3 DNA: TGTGCCAGCAGCCTCGGGATGAGTACCTACGAGCAGTACTTC

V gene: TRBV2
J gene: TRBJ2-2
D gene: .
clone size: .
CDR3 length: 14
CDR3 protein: CASKEQGNTGELFF
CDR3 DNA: TGTGCCAGCAAGGAACAGGGTAACACCGGGGAGCTGTTTTTT

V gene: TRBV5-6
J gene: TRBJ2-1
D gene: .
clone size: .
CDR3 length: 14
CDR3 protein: CASSRGLHGLPQFF
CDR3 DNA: TGTGCCAGCAGCCGCGGATTACATGGCCTACCGCAGTTCTTC

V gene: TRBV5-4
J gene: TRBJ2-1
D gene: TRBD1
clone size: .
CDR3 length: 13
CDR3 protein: CASSMDRNNEQFF
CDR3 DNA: TGTGCCAGCAGTATGGACAGGAACAATGAGCAGTTCTTC

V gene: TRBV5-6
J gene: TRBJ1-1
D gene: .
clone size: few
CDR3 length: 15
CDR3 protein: CASSFLTDLNTEAFF
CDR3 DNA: TGTGCCAGCAGCTTTTTGACAGATTTGAACACTGAAGCTTTCTTT

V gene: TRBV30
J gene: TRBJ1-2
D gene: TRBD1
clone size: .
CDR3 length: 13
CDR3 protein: CASHRDRPNGYTF
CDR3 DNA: TGTGCCTCCCACCGGGACAGGCCTAATGGCTACACCTTC

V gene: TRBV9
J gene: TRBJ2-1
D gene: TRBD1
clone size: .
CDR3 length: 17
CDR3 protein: CASSVEGQTFGIDEQFF
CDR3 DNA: TGTGCCAGCAGCGTAGAGGGACAGACCTTTGGTATCGATGAGCAGTTCTTC

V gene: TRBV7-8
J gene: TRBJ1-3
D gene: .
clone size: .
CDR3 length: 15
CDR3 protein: CASSLVPGEGNTIYF
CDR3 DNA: TGTGCCAGCAGCTTAGTGCCAGGGGAGGGAAACACCATATATTTT

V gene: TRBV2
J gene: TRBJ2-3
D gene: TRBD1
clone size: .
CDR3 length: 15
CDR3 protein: CASSTGQGRTDTQYF
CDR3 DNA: TGTGCCAGCAGTACGGGACAGGGGCGCACAGATACGCAGTATTTT

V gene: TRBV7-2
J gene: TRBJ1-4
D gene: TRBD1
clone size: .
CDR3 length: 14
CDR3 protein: CASSRDRGNEKLFF
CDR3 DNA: TGTGCCAGCAGCCGGGACAGGGGTAATGAAAAACTGTTTTTT

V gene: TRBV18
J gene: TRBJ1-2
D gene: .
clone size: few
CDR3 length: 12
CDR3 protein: CASSPRQVGYTF
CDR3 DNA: TGTGCCAGCTCACCCCGACAGGTTGGCTACACCTTC

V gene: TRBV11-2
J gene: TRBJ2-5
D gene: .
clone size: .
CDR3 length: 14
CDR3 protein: CASSIGGLGETQYF
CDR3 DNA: TGTGCCAGCAGCATAGGGGGACTGGGAGAGACCCAGTACTTC

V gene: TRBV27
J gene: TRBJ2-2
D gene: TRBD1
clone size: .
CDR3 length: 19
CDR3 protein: CASYLTGQVIPSNTGELFF
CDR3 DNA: TGTGCCAGCTACTTGACCGGACAGGTGATTCCTTCGAACACCGGGGAGCTGTTTTTT

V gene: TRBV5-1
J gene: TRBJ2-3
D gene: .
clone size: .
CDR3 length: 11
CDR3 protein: CASSSSDTQYF
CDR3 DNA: TGCGCCAGCAGCTCGTCAGATACGCAGTATTTT

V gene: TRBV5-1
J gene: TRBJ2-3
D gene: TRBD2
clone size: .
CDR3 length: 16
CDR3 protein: CASSWALAGNTDTQYF
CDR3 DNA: TGCGCCAGCAGCTGGGCACTAGCGGGGAACACAGATACGCAGTATTTT

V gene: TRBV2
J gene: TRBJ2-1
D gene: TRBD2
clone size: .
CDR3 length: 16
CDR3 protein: CASSERGLAGYNEQFF
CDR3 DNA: TGTGCCAGCAGTGAAAGGGGGTTAGCGGGGTACAATGAGCAGTTCTTC

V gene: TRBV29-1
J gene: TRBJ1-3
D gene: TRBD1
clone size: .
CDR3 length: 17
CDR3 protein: CSVETGLGIGHGNTIYF
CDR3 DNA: TGCAGCGTTGAGACAGGGCTGGGAATTGGTCACGGAAACACCATATATTTT

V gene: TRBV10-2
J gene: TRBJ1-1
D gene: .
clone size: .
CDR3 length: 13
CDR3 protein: CASSETGNTEAFF
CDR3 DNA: TGCGCCAGCAGTGAGACGGGGAACACTGAAGCTTTCTTT

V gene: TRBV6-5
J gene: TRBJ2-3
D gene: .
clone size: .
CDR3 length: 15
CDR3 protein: CASSYSAGVQDTQYF
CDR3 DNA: TGTGCCAGCAGTTACTCGGCAGGGGTTCAAGATACGCAGTATTTT